This T cell receptor (beta chain) was found in a study of a mutant IDH1 vaccine in newly diagnosed glioma. Study-level background: Vaccine administration was initiated 4-6 weeks following radiotherapy alone, or with temozolomide cycles. Patients' prior therapy spanned radiotherapy, temozolomide, or both; most underwent both.

The V end lost 0 bases, the J end lost 5 bases, and 8 bases lay between the germline ends. The CDR3 loop spans 15 amino acids. The germline CDR1 and CDR2 sequences are MGHRA and YSYEKL. General study results and limits: Changes in top peripheral clonotypes did not appear linked to pseudoprogression.

Turning to this clone: Its antigen is undetermined.

Profiled with immunoSEQ multiplex PCR; TCRdb holds only in-frame clones, not every one. Of 25,000 to 30,000 clones in the sample, roughly nine tenths were seen once. Time point denoted: week 5, during vaccination. All doses held 300 ug of mutant IDH1 20-mer peptide, with topical imiquimod. J is TRBJ1-6 and V is TRBV4-1, with D possibly TRBD1 on 5 matching bases. The source was peripheral blood mononuclear cells (PBMCs), collected from a glioma patient whose treatment included an IDH1 peptide vaccine. The clonotype originates from a woman aged 40 to 50 with glioma. Some clones in this sample may be carry-over from other donors' samples. The CDR3 region has the DNA TGCGCCAGCAGCCAAGAAGCAGGGAATAATTCACCCCTCCACTTT. This gives the protein CASSQEAGNNSPLHF.